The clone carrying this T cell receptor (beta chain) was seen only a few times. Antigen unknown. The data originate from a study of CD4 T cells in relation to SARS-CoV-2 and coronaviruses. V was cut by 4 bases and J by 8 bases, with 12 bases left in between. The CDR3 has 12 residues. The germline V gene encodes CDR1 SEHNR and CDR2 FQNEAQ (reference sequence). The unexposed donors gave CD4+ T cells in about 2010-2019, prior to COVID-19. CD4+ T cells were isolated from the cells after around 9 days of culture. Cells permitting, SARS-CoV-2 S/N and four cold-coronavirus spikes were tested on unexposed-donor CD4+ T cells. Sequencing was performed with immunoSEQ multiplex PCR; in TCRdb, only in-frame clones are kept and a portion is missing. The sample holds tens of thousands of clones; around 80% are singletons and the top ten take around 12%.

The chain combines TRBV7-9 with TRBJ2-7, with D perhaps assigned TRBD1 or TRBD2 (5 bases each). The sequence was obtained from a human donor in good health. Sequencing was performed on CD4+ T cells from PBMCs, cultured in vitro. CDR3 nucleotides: TGTGCCAGCAGCTCCGGGACCCTCAAGCAGTACTTC. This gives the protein CASSSGTLKQYF.